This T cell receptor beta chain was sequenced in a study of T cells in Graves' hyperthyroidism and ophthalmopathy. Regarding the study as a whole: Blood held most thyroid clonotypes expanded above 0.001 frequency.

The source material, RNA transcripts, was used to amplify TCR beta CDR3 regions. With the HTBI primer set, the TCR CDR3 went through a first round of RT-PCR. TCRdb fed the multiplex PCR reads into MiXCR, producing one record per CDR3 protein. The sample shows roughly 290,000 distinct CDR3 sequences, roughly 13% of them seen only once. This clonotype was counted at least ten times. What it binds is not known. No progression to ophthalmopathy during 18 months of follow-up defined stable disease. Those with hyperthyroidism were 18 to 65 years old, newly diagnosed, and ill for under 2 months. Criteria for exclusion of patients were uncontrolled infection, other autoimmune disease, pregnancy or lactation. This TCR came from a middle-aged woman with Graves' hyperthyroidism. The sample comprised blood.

CDR3 coding DNA: TGTGCCAGCAGTGCTGACACGGGGGACAGAGCCAAAAACATTCAGTACTTC. It yields the protein CASSADTGDRAKNIQYF. The chain combines TRBV28 with TRBJ2-4, with a tentative D call TRBD1 (7 bases). The germline CDR1 and CDR2 sequences are MDHEN and SYDVKM. V was shortened by 5 bases and J by 0 bases, with 17 bases between the two germline ends. The CDR3 extends over 17 amino acids.